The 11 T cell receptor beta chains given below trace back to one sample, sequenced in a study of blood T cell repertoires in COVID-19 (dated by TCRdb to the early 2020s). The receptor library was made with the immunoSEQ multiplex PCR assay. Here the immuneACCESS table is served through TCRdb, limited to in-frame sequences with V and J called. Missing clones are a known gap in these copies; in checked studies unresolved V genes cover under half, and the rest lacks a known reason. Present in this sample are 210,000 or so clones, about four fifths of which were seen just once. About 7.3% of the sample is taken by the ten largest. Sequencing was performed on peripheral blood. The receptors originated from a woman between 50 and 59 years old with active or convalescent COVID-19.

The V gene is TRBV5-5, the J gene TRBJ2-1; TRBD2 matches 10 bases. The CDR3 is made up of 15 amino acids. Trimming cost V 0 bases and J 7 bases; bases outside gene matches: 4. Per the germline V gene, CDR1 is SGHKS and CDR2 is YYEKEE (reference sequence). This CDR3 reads CASSLGLAGVNEQFF. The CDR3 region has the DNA TGTGCCAGCAGCTTGGGGCTAGCGGGAGTTAATGAGCAGTTCTTC. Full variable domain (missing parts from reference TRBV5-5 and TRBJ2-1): DAGVTQSPTHLIKTRGQQVTLRCSPISGHKSVSWYQQVLGQGPQFIFQYYEKEERGRGNFPDRFSARQFPNYSSELNVNALLLGDSALYLCASSLGLAGVNEQFFGPGTRLTVL.

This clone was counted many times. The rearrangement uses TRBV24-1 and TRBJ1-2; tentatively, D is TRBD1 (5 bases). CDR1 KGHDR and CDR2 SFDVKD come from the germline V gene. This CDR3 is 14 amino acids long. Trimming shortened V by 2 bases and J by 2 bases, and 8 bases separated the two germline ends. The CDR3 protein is CATSDSGGNYGYTF. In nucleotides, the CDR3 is TGTGCCACCAGTGATTCGGGGGGGAACTATGGCTACACCTTC.

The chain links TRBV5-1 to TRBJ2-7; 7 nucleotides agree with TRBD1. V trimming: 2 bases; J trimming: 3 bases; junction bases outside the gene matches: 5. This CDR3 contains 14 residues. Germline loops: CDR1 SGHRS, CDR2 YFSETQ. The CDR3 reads CASSFTGEGYEQYV. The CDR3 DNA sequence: TGCGCCAGCAGCTTTACAGGGGAAGGCTACGAGCAGTACGTC.

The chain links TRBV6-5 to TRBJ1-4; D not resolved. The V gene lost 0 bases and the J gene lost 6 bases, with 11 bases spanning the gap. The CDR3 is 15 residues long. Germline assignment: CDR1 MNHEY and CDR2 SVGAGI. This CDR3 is CASSYSFHQDEKLFF. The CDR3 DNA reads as TGTGCCAGCAGTTACTCTTTCCACCAGGATGAAAAACTGTTTTTT.

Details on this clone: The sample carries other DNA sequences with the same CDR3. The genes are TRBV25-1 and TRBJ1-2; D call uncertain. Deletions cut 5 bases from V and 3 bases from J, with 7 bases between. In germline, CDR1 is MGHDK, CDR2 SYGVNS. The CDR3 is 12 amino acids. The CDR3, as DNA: TGTGCCAGCAGTCCAGGTGACTATGGCTACACCTTC. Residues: CASSPGDYGYTF.

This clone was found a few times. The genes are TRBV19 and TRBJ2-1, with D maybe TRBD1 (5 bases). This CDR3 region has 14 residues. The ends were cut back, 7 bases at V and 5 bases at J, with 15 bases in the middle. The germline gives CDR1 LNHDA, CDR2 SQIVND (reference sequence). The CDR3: CASTGQGDHNEQFF. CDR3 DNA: TGTGCCAGTACCGGCCAGGGCGATCACAATGAGCAGTTCTTC.

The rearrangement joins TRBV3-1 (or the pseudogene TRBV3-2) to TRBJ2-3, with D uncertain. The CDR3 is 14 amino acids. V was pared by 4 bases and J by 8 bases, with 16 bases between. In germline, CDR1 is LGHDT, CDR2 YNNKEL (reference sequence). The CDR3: CASSRFPRGPTQYF. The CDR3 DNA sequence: TGTGCCAGCAGCCGGTTCCCGCGAGGTCCTACGCAGTATTTT.

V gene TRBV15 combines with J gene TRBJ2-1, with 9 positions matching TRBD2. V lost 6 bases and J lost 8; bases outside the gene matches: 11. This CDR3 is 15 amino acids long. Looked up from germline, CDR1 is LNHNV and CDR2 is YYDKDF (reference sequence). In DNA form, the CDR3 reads TGTGCCACCAGTCCGAGAGCGGGGGGCATCGATGAGCAGTTCTTC. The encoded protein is CATSPRAGGIDEQFF.

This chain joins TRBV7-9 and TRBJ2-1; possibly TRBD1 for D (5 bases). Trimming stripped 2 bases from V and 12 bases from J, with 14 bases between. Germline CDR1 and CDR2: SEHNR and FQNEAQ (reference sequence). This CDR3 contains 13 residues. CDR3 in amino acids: CASSLQTGLGQFF. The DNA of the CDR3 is TGTGCCAGCAGCTTACAAACAGGCTTGGGGCAGTTCTTC.

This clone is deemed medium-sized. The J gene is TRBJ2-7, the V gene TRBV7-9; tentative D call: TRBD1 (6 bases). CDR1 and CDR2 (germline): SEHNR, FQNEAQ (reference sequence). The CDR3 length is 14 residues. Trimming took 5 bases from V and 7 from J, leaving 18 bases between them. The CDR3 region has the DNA TGTGCCAGCAGCGAAACAGGGCCATTGGGGGAGCAGTACTTC. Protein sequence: CASSETGPLGEQYF.

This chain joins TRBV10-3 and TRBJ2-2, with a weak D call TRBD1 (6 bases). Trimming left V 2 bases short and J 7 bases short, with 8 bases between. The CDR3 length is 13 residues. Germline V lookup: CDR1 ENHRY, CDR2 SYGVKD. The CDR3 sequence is CAISEGGGGELFF. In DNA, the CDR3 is TGTGCCATCAGTGAGGGGGGCGGCGGGGAGCTGTTTTTT.